A selection of T cell receptor beta chains follows, all from one sample in a study of T cells in Graves' hyperthyroidism and ophthalmopathy. TCRdb reprocessed the multiplex PCR reads via MiXCR and lists one record per CDR3 protein. The sample comprises around 260,000 distinct CDR3 sequences, 20% to 30% of which are singletons, and about 30% rests with the top ten. The source material was blood. These receptors were obtained from a man aged 40-49 years with Graves' hyperthyroidism that later progressed to Graves' ophthalmopathy. Both conserved end residues are trimmed from each CDR3.

J | V | CDR3
TRBJ2-5 | TRBV27 | ASSLWDRAETQY
TRBJ2-5 | TRBV15 | ATSRDFSGSGEETQY
TRBJ1-2 | TRBV3-1 | ASSHTESGYT
TRBJ2-5 | TRBV6-1 | ASTARDRGETQY
TRBJ2-2 | TRBV6-4 | ASSPSRGTLKTNANTGELF
TRBJ1-5 | TRBV24-1 | ATSDPGTGSYQPQH
TRBJ1-1 | TRBV12-3/TRBV12-4 | ASSALLRGEAF
TRBJ1-2 | TRBV6-1 | ASTSLIRGVGGYT
TRBJ1-2 | TRBV19 | ASSIALGTGYYYGYT
TRBJ2-7 | TRBV12-3/TRBV12-4 | ASGGGSSYEQY
TRBJ2-2 | TRBV13 | ASSLEGDRGSGELF
TRBJ2-1 | TRBV29-1 | SLSHRTSGSSEQF
TRBJ2-7 | TRBV12-3/TRBV12-4 | ASIGVETHPVEQY
TRBJ2-1 | TRBV19 | AGFWEFLNEQF
TRBJ1-2 | TRBV10-1 | ASSEAGPAYGYT
TRBJ2-7 | TRBV25-1 | ASSARRGTGESEQY
TRBJ2-5 | TRBV7-2 | ASSLATPGYGETQY
TRBJ2-5 | TRBV5-5 | ASSPGQGKETQY
TRBJ1-1 | TRBV10-3 | AISDRGQITEAF
TRBJ1-1 | TRBV2 | ASSEGPDRSRNTEAF
TRBJ2-7 | TRBV4-1 | ASSQEGAATEQY
TRBJ2-5 | TRBV7-2 | ASSRQTEETQY
TRBJ1-5 | TRBV12-3/TRBV12-4 | ASSRMSNQPQH
TRBJ2-5 | TRBV29-1 | SAMTGGLETQY
TRBJ2-2 | TRBV24-1 | ATSDPGTGGATGELF
TRBJ2-2 | TRBV7-6 | ASTVPPGANTGELF
TRBJ1-1 | TRBV12-3/TRBV12-4 | ASSLLFGEGAPEAF
TRBJ2-5 | TRBV11-2 | ASSLEGGVPLWETQY
TRBJ1-3 | TRBV7-2 | ASSMDTSGNTIY
TRBJ1-1 | TRBV6-5 | ASSYRGSRNTEAF
TRBJ2-7 | TRBV6-5 | ASRLARDSSYEQY
TRBJ1-2 | TRBV5-1 | ASSLAGQGEGYT
TRBJ2-5 | TRBV20-1 | SAWSDRQETQY
TRBJ1-5 | TRBV6-5 | ASSYGAGSGSQH
TRBJ2-7 | TRBV12-3/TRBV12-4 | ASSLGPMVVYEQY
TRBJ1-1 | TRBV12-5 | ASARDGWTEAF
TRBJ1-5 | TRBV6-5 | ASSYPGPNQPQH
TRBJ2-2 | TRBV7-2 | ASSPLRGMRAGELF
TRBJ2-7 | TRBV20-1 | SARGGYEQY
TRBJ2-7 | TRBV2 | ASRDDRREQY
TRBJ2-5 | TRBV9 | ASSVEDQETQY
TRBJ2-2 | TRBV11-2 | ASSGRTSGANTGELF
TRBJ2-7 | TRBV20-1 | SARVLLAGGDYEQY
TRBJ2-4 | TRBV9 | ASSGPQGNIQY
TRBJ2-7 | TRBV20-1 | SARDVRGLDEQY
TRBJ1-1 | TRBV6-1 | ASSELVNTEAF
TRBJ1-1 | TRBV6-1 | ASSVEATEAL
TRBJ2-7 | TRBV12-3/TRBV12-4 | ASSWEGYEQY
TRBJ1-1 | TRBV20-1 | SATLGTEAF
TRBJ1-2 | TRBV20-1 | SASVAGGYGYT
TRBJ2-1 | TRBV2 | ASSWTGGSYNEQF
TRBJ2-2 | TRBV2 | ASTGVPGTGELF
TRBJ1-2 | TRBV28 | ASSLWGQGLDGYT
TRBJ1-1 | TRBV7-2 | ASKHDGTEAF